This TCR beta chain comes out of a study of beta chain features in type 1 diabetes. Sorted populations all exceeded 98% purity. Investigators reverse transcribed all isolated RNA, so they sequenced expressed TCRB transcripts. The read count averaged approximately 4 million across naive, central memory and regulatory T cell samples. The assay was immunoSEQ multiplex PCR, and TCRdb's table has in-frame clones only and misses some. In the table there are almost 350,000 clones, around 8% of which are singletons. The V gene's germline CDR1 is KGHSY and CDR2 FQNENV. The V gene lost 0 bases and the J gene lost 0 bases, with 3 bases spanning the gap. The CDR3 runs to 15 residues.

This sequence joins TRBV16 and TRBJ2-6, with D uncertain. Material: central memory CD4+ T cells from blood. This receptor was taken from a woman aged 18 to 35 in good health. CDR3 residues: CASSQSISGANVLTF. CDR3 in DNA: TGTGCCAGCAGCCAATCGATCTCTGGGGCCAACGTCCTGACTTTC.